A selection of T cell receptor beta chains follows, all from one sample in a study of blood T cell repertoires in COVID-19. Method: immunoSEQ multiplex PCR; TCRdb's copy keeps in-frame clones and lacks some. The repertoire includes some 270,000 clones, about 89% of them detected once, and around 0.8% sits in the top ten. Sequenced input: peripheral blood. The receptors originated from a man under 40 with acute or convalescent COVID-19. Each CDR3 is given with its conserved first and last residue. Each record gives: D gene, V gene, clone size, J gene, CDR3 protein, CDR3 DNA. A D gene is named only where the DNA matches it firmly. Expanded clones are given a class, and other clones once, few, many or no size at all.

-	TRBV7-8	-	TRBJ1-2	CASSLVGEGSYGYTF	TGTGCCAGCAGCTTAGTAGGGGAGGGTAGCTATGGCTACACCTTC
-	TRBV7-3	-	TRBJ2-5	CASSLTLEDRETQYF	TGTGCCAGCAGCTTAACTTTGGAGGATCGGGAGACCCAGTACTTC
-	TRBV19	-	TRBJ2-3	CASKRRGTDTQYF	TGTGCCAGTAAAAGGAGGGGCACAGATACGCAGTATTTT
-	TRBV7-2	-	TRBJ2-5	CASSNTRQQETQYF	TGTGCCAGCAGCAACACGAGACAGCAAGAGACCCAGTACTTC
-	TRBV4-2	-	TRBJ1-1	CASSHRQNTEAFF	TGTGCCAGCAGCCACCGACAGAACACTGAAGCTTTCTTT
-	TRBV3-1/TRBV3-2	-	TRBJ1-3	CASSRKRGMGSSGNTIYF	TGTGCCAGCAGTCGTAAGAGGGGGATGGGGAGCTCTGGAAACACCATATATTTT
-	TRBV2	-	TRBJ1-2	CASSPTRNYGYTF	TGTGCCAGCAGCCCGACACGGAACTATGGCTACACCTTC
-	TRBV16	-	TRBJ1-5	CASSQSGVNQPQHF	TGTGCCAGCAGCCAATCCGGGGTGAATCAGCCCCAGCATTTT
-	TRBV28	-	TRBJ1-4	CAESPRAENEKLFF	TGTGCCGAATCCCCGCGGGCGGAGAATGAAAAACTGTTTTTT
-	TRBV7-9	-	TRBJ2-2	CASSLDLNTGELFF	TGTGCCAGCAGCCTGGACTTGAACACCGGGGAGCTGTTTTTT
TRBD1	TRBV4-1	-	TRBJ1-1	CASSRTGGYTEAFF	TGCGCCAGCAGTCGTACAGGGGGCTATACTGAAGCTTTCTTT
TRBD1	TRBV28	-	TRBJ1-5	CASLTGVGVQPQHF	TGTGCCAGCCTTACAGGGGTTGGCGTTCAGCCCCAGCATTTT
-	TRBV19	-	TRBJ1-1	CASSVKRGTEAFF	TGTGCCAGTAGTGTGAAACGCGGCACTGAAGCTTTCTTT
TRBD1	TRBV5-1	-	TRBJ1-3	CASSPTTGGRGNTIYF	TGCGCCAGCAGCCCAACGACAGGGGGCCGTGGAAACACCATATATTTT
TRBD1	TRBV28	-	TRBJ1-2	CASSFGTGYYNGYTF	TGTGCCAGCAGTTTTGGGACAGGGTATTATAATGGCTACACCTTC
-	TRBV3-1/TRBV3-2	-	TRBJ1-2	CASSLRQAVLNYGYTF	TGTGCCAGCAGCCTTCGACAGGCTGTTCTTAACTATGGCTACACCTTC
TRBD2	TRBV6-1	-	TRBJ2-1	CASSELAGGINEQFF	TGTGCCAGCAGTGAGCTAGCGGGGGGCATAAATGAGCAGTTCTTC
-	TRBV10-3	-	TRBJ2-3	CAISGHSKVGTDTQYF	TGTGCCATCAGTGGGCACAGCAAGGTGGGCACAGATACGCAGTATTTT
-	TRBV2	once	TRBJ1-5	CASSEILDDSPFNQPQHF	TGTGCCAGCAGTGAAATTTTAGACGACTCGCCTTTCAATCAGCCCCAGCATTTT
-	TRBV7-9	-	TRBJ1-5	CASSGGSGQPQHF	TGTGCCAGCTCCGGGGGGTCGGGGCAGCCCCAGCATTTT
TRBD1	TRBV28	-	TRBJ1-1	CASSPPVFRTGNTEAFF	TGTGCCAGCAGTCCCCCCGTTTTTCGGACAGGGAACACTGAAGCTTTCTTT
-	TRBV6-5	once	TRBJ2-5	CASSPRPRGETQYF	TGTGCCAGCAGTCCCCGGCCCCGAGGGGAGACCCAGTACTTC
TRBD1	TRBV28	-	TRBJ1-5	CASSVTTGTDQPQHF	TGTGCCAGCAGTGTGACCACAGGGACAGACCAGCCCCAGCATTTT
-	TRBV28	-	TRBJ1-4	CASSLQGLSTNEKLFF	TGTGCCAGCAGTTTACAGGGGCTATCAACTAATGAAAAACTGTTTTTT
TRBD2	TRBV3-1/TRBV3-2	-	TRBJ2-2	CASSFPGLAGDTGELFF	TGTGCCAGCAGCTTTCCGGGACTAGCGGGGGACACCGGGGAGCTGTTTTTT
-	TRBV12-3/TRBV12-4	-	TRBJ2-3	CASRTSGLHTQYF	TGTGCCAGCAGGACCTCGGGACTTCATACGCAGTATTTT
TRBD1	TRBV19	-	TRBJ1-2	CASSIRVPQGIATF	TGTGCCAGTAGTATCCGCGTGCCACAGGGGATCGCCACCTTC